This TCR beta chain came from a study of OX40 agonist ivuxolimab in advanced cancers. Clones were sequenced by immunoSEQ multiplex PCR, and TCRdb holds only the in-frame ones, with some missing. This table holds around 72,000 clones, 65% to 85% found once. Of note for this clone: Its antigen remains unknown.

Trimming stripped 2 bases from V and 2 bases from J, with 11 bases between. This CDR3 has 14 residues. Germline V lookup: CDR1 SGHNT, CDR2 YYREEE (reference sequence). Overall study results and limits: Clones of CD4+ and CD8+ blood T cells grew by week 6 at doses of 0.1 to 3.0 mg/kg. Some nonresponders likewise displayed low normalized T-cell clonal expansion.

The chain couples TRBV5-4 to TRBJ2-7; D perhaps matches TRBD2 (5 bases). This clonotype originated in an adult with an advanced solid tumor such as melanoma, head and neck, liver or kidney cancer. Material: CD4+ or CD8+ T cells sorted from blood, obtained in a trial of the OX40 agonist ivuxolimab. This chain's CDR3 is CASSFGGPTYEQYF. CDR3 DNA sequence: TGTGCCAGCAGCTTCGGCGGGCCGACCTACGAGCAGTACTTC. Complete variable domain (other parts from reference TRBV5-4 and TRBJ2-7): ETGVTQSPTHLIKTRGQQVTLRCSSQSGHNTVSWYQQALGQGPQFIFQYYREEENGRGNFPPRFSGLQFPNYSSELNVNALELDDSALYLCASSFGGPTYEQYFGPGTRLTVT.